The 30 T cell receptor beta chains below all came from one sample that was sequenced in a study of cytomegalovirus exposure and HLA in healthy donors. 13 Jbeta primers and 60 Vbeta primers were used for the PCR. The method was immunoSEQ multiplex PCR; TCRdb's version includes in-frame clones alone and lacks a portion of them. The profile shows 100,000 to 150,000 clones, about 76% of them singletons. Sequenced: PBMCs. The receptors stem from a man aged 18 to 29 in good health and CMV-seronegative.

In this sample, this clone turned up once. This chain uses TRBV28 with TRBJ1-5; TRBD1 matches 7 bases. The CDR3 totals 14 residues. Per the germline V gene, CDR1 is MDHEN and CDR2 is SYDVKM. J gave up 3 bases and V 6 bases, and 5 bases lay outside the gene matches. CDR3 region: CASRQGLVNQPQHF. Here the CDR3 DNA reads TGTGCCAGCAGACAGGGGCTCGTCAATCAGCCCCAGCATTTT.

The rearrangement links TRBV5-4 to TRBJ1-1, with 7 positions matching TRBD1. Unmatched junction bases numbered 12, after V lost 4 bases and J lost 3 bases. The CDR3 is 16 residues long. CDR1 is SGHNT and CDR2 is YYREEE in the germline V gene (reference sequence). The CDR3 reads CASSRVRGNVDTEAFF. CDR3 nucleotides: TGTGCCAGCAGCCGCGTCAGGGGGAACGTGGACACTGAAGCTTTCTTT.

The gene calls are TRBV7-9 and TRBJ1-1, with 8 bases identical to TRBD1. Germline V gene sequence: CDR1 SEHNR, CDR2 FQNEAQ (reference sequence). CDR3 length: 14 residues. The trim removed 3 bases at V and 6 bases at J, leaving 6 bases unmatched. The CDR3 coding sequence is TGTGCCAGCAGCTTTCCCTTGACAGGGGCTGAAGCTTTCTTT. Its translation is CASSFPLTGAEAFF. The full variable domain, rest sourced from reference TRBV7-9 and TRBJ1-1, is DTGVSQNPRHKITKRGQNVTFRCDPISEHNRLYWYRQTLGQGPEFLTYFQNEAQLEKSRLLSDRFSAERPKGSFSTLEIQRTEQGDSAMYLCASSFPLTGAEAFFGQGTRLTVV.

The chain carries TRBV7-9 and TRBJ1-2, with 7 bases lining up with TRBD1. The V and J ends lost 5 bases and 1 base, in that order; junction bases with no gene match: 7. This CDR3 contains 15 residues. Germline values: CDR1 SEHNR, CDR2 FQNEAQ (reference sequence). The CDR3 DNA follows: TGTGCCAGCAGCCCTGACAGGGCGAGTAACTATGGCTACACCTTC. Translated: CASSPDRASNYGYTF.

The chain has TRBV5-6 and TRBJ2-3; 8 bases align to TRBD1. V lost 5 bases to trimming and J lost 3 bases; unmatched junction nucleotides: 8. The V gene's germline CDR1 is SGHDT and CDR2 YYEEEE. The CDR3 has 15 residues. The CDR3 here is CASSPLRGQTDTQYF. CDR3 sequence (DNA): TGTGCCAGCAGTCCCCTCAGGGGGCAAACAGATACGCAGTATTTT.

A remark on this clone: One end of the junction does not line up with germline, which may come from a read error. V gene TRBV29-1 combines with J gene TRBJ2-5; perhaps TRBD2 as D (6 bases). The CDR3 covers 8 residues. Germline lookup yields CDR1 SQVTM and CDR2 ANQGSEA. The CDR3 coding sequence is TGCAGCGTTGTCCCGGGGGACTTC. Translated: CSVVPGDF.

This chain connects TRBV10-3 to TRBJ1-2; TRBD1 is a possible D gene (6 bases). V dropped 0 bases and J dropped 8 bases, with 16 bases sitting between them. The germline CDR1 and CDR2 sequences are ENHRY and SYGVKD. The CDR3 contains 15 residues. The CDR3 DNA is TGTGCCATCAGTGAGTCATTGGCCCGGGGGGGCGGCTACACCTTC. Its protein is CAISESLARGGGYTF.

As for this clone: This same CDR3 is encoded by further DNA sequences in the sample. J is TRBJ2-3 and V is TRBV4-3, with 10 bases lining up with TRBD2. The junction had 4 bases not matched to a gene; V was cut back by 0 bases and J by 4 bases. The CDR3 length is 16 residues. Germline CDR1 is LGHNA and CDR2 is YSLEER. CDR3 in amino acids: CASSQDLAGGPDTQYF. DNA of the CDR3: TGCGCCAGCAGCCAAGATTTAGCGGGGGGCCCAGATACGCAGTATTTT.

The genes are TRBV19 and TRBJ2-3, with 9 nucleotides matching TRBD2. V lost 5 bases and J lost 0; bases outside the gene matches: 9. CDR1 is LNHDA and CDR2 is SQIVND in the germline V gene (reference sequence). The length of the CDR3 is 17 residues. CDR3 DNA: TGTGCCAGTAGTCCCCGAGCGGGGGGCCCTAGCACAGATACGCAGTATTTT. Translated: CASSPRAGGPSTDTQYF.

The V call is TRBV30, the J call TRBJ2-7; 8 bases are shared with TRBD1. Germline V CDR1 and CDR2: GTSNPN, SVGIG (reference sequence). This CDR3 is built from 13 residues. J lost 5 bases, V lost 2 bases, and 5 bases had no gene match. The CDR3 is CAWSSGQGHEQYF. DNA of the CDR3: TGTGCCTGGAGTTCCGGACAGGGCCACGAGCAGTACTTC. Filled out from reference TRBV30 and TRBJ2-7, the complete variable domain reads SQTIHQWPATLVQPVGSPLSLECTVEGTSNPNLYWYRQAAGRGLQLLFYSVGIGQISSEVPQNLSASRPQDRQFILSSKKLLLSDSGFYLCAWSSGQGHEQYFGPGTRLTVT.

The gene calls are TRBV19 and TRBJ2-3, with 10 bases lining up with TRBD2. Germline trimming cut 5 bases from V and 0 bases from J; bases unmatched to any gene: 26. Germline CDR1 LNHDA, CDR2 SQIVND (reference sequence). This CDR3 contains 23 residues. This chain's CDR3 is CASSGERAGGRAQDLISTDTQYF. CDR3 in DNA: TGTGCCAGTAGTGGCGAAAGAGCGGGGGGGAGAGCTCAGGACTTAATCAGCACAGATACGCAGTATTTT.

Only one count was recorded for this clone. The chain has TRBV30 and TRBJ1-1, with a weak D call TRBD1 (5 bases). Germline assignment: CDR1 GTSNPN and CDR2 SVGIG (reference sequence). There are 15 residues in the CDR3. V lost 3 bases to trimming and J lost 1 base, with 15 bases between them. CDR3 loop: CAWRRGGRENTEAFF. In nucleotides, the CDR3 is TGTGCCTGGAGAAGGGGAGGCCGCGAGAACACTGAAGCTTTCTTT.

This chain joins TRBV4-1 and TRBJ1-1, with 8 bases fitting TRBD1. This CDR3 has 13 amino acids. Germline V gene lookup returns CDR1 MGHRA and CDR2 YSYEKL. Trimming removed 4 bases from V and 5 bases from J; junction bases left unmatched: 3. This CDR3 is CASSPNRGTEAFF. DNA for the CDR3: TGCGCCAGCAGCCCTAACAGGGGGACTGAAGCTTTCTTT.

The rearrangement joins TRBV19 to TRBJ1-6, with TRBD1 identical over 12 bases. CDR1 is LNHDA and CDR2 is SQIVND in the germline V gene (reference sequence). The ends lost 6 bases at V and 9 bases at J; junction bases unmatched: 12. This CDR3 is built from 17 residues. In nucleotides, the CDR3 is TGTGCCAGTAGGCCTCCGGGACAGGGGGCTTTTGGTTCACCCCTCCACTTT. Translation: CASRPPGQGAFGSPLHF.

V and J are TRBV30 and TRBJ2-7; 7 positions agree with TRBD1. The CDR3 has 14 amino acids. CDR1 and CDR2 from the germline V gene are GTSNPN and SVGIG (reference sequence). V trimming: 4 bases; J trimming: 0 bases; junction bases outside the gene matches: 6. The CDR3 DNA reads TGTGCCTGGACCTTACAGGGGAGCTCCTACGAGCAGTACTTC. Amino acids: CAWTLQGSSYEQYF.

The chain joins TRBV25-1 to TRBJ1-1; no firm D call. The CDR3 consists of 14 residues. The germline V and J ends were trimmed by 3 bases and 2 bases, with 10 bases remaining between them. The V gene's germline CDR1 is MGHDK and CDR2 SYGVNS. This CDR3 is CASSEGRPNTEAFF. The CDR3 DNA reads as TGTGCCAGCAGTGAGGGGAGGCCAAACACTGAAGCTTTCTTT.

This chain links TRBV23-1 with TRBJ1-5, with 7 bases that match TRBD1. TRBV23-1 is an open reading frame, and its role is uncertain. This CDR3 spans 16 amino acids. Trimming at V came to 5 bases and at J to 2 bases, leaving 9 bases not matched to a gene. For the CDR3, the DNA is TGCGCCAGCAGTGACCTGACAGGGAACGGCAATCAGCCCCAGCATTTT. Translating gives CASSDLTGNGNQPQHF.

The V gene is TRBV29-1, the J gene TRBJ1-3, with unresolved D. Trimming cost V 7 bases and J 1 base, with 8 bases left between them. CDR1 is SQVTM and CDR2 is ANQGSEA in the germline V gene. This CDR3 is 12 amino acids long. CDR3 nucleotides: TGCAGCGCTGACACTTCTGGAAACACCATATATTTT. As protein: CSADTSGNTIYF.

The table lists this clone with a count of one. The CDR3 DNA is TGTGCCAGCAGAGCCCCGGGGGCAGATACGCAGTATTTT. The encoded protein is CASRAPGADTQYF. The chain is built from TRBV6-6 and TRBJ2-3, with D tentatively TRBD2 (6 bases). This CDR3 is 13 amino acids long. The V end was cut by 6 bases, the J end by 4 bases, with 11 bases between. Germline CDR1 is MNHNY and CDR2 is SVGAGI (reference sequence).

This clone was seen only once. The chain uses TRBV30 and TRBJ1-2; D is possibly TRBD1 (5 bases). The CDR3 sequence is 15 residues long. The V and J ends lost 3 bases and 0 bases respectively, with 14 bases between them. Germline values: CDR1 GTSNPN, CDR2 SVGIG (reference sequence). The CDR3 sequence is CAWRPRGGANYGYTF. The CDR3 DNA sequence: TGTGCCTGGAGGCCACGGGGGGGAGCTAACTATGGCTACACCTTC.

The chain carries TRBV7-2 and TRBJ2-7, with 8 bases lining up with TRBD2. Germline V lookup: CDR1 SGHTA, CDR2 FQGNSA. The CDR3 length is 14 residues. The ends lost 7 bases at V and 5 bases at J; junction bases unmatched: 10. The CDR3 spells CASTFGGAGNEQYF. The CDR3 coding sequence is TGTGCCAGCACCTTCGGGGGGGCAGGGAACGAGCAGTACTTC.

The chain has TRBV19 and TRBJ1-2; D possibly corresponds to TRBD1 (6 bases). The germline V gene encodes CDR1 LNHDA and CDR2 SQIVND (reference sequence). V was shortened by 4 bases and J by 6 bases, with 21 bases between the two germline ends. The CDR3 spans 16 residues. The CDR3 spells CASSNYRRGGANGYTF. As DNA, the CDR3 is TGTGCCAGTAGTAACTACCGCCGGGGGGGGGCAAATGGCTACACCTTC. Filled out from reference TRBV19 and TRBJ1-2, the complete variable domain reads DGGITQSPKYLFRKEGQNVTLSCEQNLNHDAMYWYRQDPGQGLRLIYYSQIVNDFQKGDIAEGYSVSREKKESFPLTVTSAQKNPTAFYLCASSNYRRGGANGYTFGSGTRLTVV.

The table lists this clone with a count of one. The V gene is TRBV5-6, the J gene TRBJ2-7; D not resolved. The CDR3 covers 12 residues. The germline gives CDR1 SGHDT, CDR2 YYEEEE. The V and J ends lost 2 bases and 7 bases respectively, with 10 bases between them. The CDR3: CASSLLTREQYF. DNA of the CDR3: TGTGCCAGCAGCTTACTGACGCGGGAGCAGTACTTC.

This chain connects TRBV11-2 to TRBJ1-4; 9 nucleotides agree with TRBD1. Germline assignment: CDR1 SGHAT and CDR2 FQNNGV. With V trimmed by 5 bases and J by 7 bases, 8 bases remained unmatched. The CDR3 has 15 residues. The CDR3 DNA sequence: TGTGCCAGCAGCCTCTCGACAGGGGGAGGTGAAAAACTGTTTTTT. Translation: CASSLSTGGGEKLFF.

The chain combines TRBV18 with TRBJ1-1, with D unclear. The CDR3 sequence is 13 residues long. V was cut by 6 bases and J by 11 bases, with 19 bases left in between. Germline V CDR1 and CDR2: KGHSH, LQKENI. The CDR3 spells CASSDLKTLGAFF. In DNA form, the CDR3 reads TGTGCCAGCTCGGACTTAAAGACCCTCGGGGCTTTCTTT.

This clone has just one count. V is TRBV28 and J is TRBJ1-5; D is perhaps TRBD1 (6 bases). V was shortened by 4 bases and J by 2 bases, with 21 bases between the two germline ends. Germline values: CDR1 MDHEN, CDR2 SYDVKM. This CDR3 has 18 amino acids. CDR3 in amino acids: CASSSGQRIVGGNQPQHF. Here the CDR3 DNA reads TGTGCCAGCAGTTCGGGACAAAGAATCGTAGGGGGCAATCAGCCCCAGCATTTT.

The V gene is TRBV4-3, the J gene TRBJ1-4, with 10 bases lining up with TRBD1. Germline V lookup: CDR1 LGHNA, CDR2 YSLEER. The CDR3 is 17 amino acids. V was pared by 0 bases and J by 8 bases, with 9 bases of the junction left unmatched. The CDR3 region has the DNA TGCGCCAGCAGCCAAGATACTAGGGCGACAGGGGGCGAAAAACTGTTTTTT. This gives the protein CASSQDTRATGGEKLFF.

J is TRBJ1-1 and V is TRBV10-2; tentative D call: TRBD1 (5 bases). This CDR3 is 13 amino acids long. V shed 2 bases and J shed 5 bases, with 9 bases lying between them. Germline loops: CDR1 WSHSY, CDR2 SAAADI. CDR3 protein: CASSELGVTEAFF. CDR3 sequence (DNA): TGCGCCAGCAGTGAGCTAGGGGTTACTGAAGCTTTCTTT.

The V call is TRBV15, the J call TRBJ2-7; 9 bases are shared with TRBD1. Germline V gene data show CDR1 as LNHNV and CDR2 as YYDKDF (reference sequence). V shed 5 bases and J 7 bases; nucleotides not matched to a gene: 9. This CDR3 is built from 14 residues. CDR3: CATSGRDRVWEQYF. Written as DNA, the CDR3 is TGTGCCACCAGCGGCCGGGACAGGGTTTGGGAGCAGTACTTC.

This sequence joins TRBV7-6 and TRBJ1-1; no definite D call. The CDR3 extends over 13 amino acids. The V gene's germline CDR1 is SGHVS and CDR2 FNYEAQ. The V gene lost 1 base and the J gene lost 1 base, with 4 bases spanning the gap. CDR3 sequence (DNA): TGTGCCAGCAGCTTAGGGGCGAACACTGAAGCTTTCTTT. Protein sequence: CASSLGANTEAFF.